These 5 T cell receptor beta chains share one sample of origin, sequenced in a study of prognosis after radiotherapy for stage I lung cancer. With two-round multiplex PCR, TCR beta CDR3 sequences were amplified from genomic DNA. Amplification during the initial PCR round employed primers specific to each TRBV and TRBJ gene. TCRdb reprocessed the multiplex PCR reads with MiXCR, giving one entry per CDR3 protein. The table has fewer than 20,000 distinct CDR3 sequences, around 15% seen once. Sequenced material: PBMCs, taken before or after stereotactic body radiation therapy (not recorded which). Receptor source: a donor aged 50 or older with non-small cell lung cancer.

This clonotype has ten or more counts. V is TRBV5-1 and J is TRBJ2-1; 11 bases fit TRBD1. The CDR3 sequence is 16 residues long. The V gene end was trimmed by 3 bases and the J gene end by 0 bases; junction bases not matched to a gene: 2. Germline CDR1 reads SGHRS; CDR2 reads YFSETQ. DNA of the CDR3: TGCGCCAGCAGCTGGGGGACAGGGGGCTCCTACAATGAGCAGTTCTTC. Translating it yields CASSWGTGGSYNEQFF.

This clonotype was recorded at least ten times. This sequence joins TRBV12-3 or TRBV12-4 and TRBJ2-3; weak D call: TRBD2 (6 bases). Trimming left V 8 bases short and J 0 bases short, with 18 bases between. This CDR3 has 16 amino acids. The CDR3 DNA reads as TGTGCCAGCGGACCCTTTAGCGGTAGCAGCACAGATACGCAGTATTTT. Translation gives CASGPFSGSSTDTQYF.

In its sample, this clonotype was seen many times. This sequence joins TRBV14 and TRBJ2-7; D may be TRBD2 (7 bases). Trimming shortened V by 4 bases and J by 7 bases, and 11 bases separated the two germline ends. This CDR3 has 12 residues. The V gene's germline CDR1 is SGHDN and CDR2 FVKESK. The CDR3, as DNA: TGTGCCAGCAGCCTCGGGGGGCTTGAGCAGTACTTC. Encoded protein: CASSLGGLEQYF.

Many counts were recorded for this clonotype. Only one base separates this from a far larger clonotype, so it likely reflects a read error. The CDR3 is CASSRGTGRHNEQYF. CDR3 nucleotide sequence: TGTGCCAGCAGTCGCGGGACAGGGCGGCACAATGAGCAGTACTTC. V and J are TRBV28 and TRBJ2-7; 9 positions agree with TRBD1. Looked up from germline, CDR1 is MDHEN and CDR2 is SYDVKM. This CDR3 contains 15 residues. J lost 7 bases, V lost 5 bases, and 12 bases had no gene match.

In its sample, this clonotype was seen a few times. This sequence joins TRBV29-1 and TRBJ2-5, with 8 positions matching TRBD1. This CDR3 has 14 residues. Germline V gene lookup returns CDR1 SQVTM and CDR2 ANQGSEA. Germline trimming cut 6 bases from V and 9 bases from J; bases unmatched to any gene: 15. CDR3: CSVAPGTGAWSQYF. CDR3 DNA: TGCAGCGTAGCGCCCGGGACAGGAGCGTGGTCCCAGTACTTC.